A single sample gave rise to the 14 T cell receptor beta chains below, sequenced in a study of control samples from healthy donors and cancer patients. The data were produced by immunoSEQ multiplex PCR, yet TCRdb's version contains in-frame clones alone and is incomplete. The sample shows around 59,000 clones, roughly 90% of them seen only once. Material for sequencing was PBMCs. These receptors all stem from a man in his forties or fifties with colorectal cancer.

The V and J genes are TRBV5-1 and TRBJ1-4; 10 bases fit TRBD1. The CDR3 extends over 16 amino acids. Germline CDR1 reads SGHRS; CDR2 reads YFSETQ. Unmatched junction bases numbered 8, after V lost 2 bases and J lost 7 bases. The CDR3 nucleotides read TGCGCCAGCAGCTTTGGGACAGGGGCTCGCGGTGAAAAACTGTTTTTT. It encodes CASSFGTGARGEKLFF.

This sequence joins TRBV6-5 and TRBJ1-6; D gene ambiguous. This CDR3 has 15 residues. CDR1 is MNHEY and CDR2 is SVGAGI in the germline V gene. Between the trimmed V and J ends, which lost 6 bases and 6 bases, there was a span of 15 bases. The CDR3 DNA sequence: TGTGCCAGCAGGCCGGCCCCTCCCTTTAATTCACCCCTCCACTTT. The encoded protein is CASRPAPPFNSPLHF.

The sample holds one count of this clone. This chain links TRBV5-1 with TRBJ2-1; 7 bases are a match to TRBD2. J was trimmed by 8 bases and V by 2 bases; bases with no gene match: 4. CDR3 length: 13 residues. The germline V gene encodes CDR1 SGHRS and CDR2 YFSETQ. The CDR3 DNA sequence: TGCGCCAGCAGCTTTCGACTAGCTGATGAGCAGTTCTTC. The encoded protein is CASSFRLADEQFF.

The chain joins TRBV7-8 to TRBJ1-1, with a tentative D call TRBD1 (5 bases). The V and J ends lost 4 bases and 1 base respectively, with 13 bases between them. The CDR3 consists of 15 residues. The germline V gene has CDR1 SGHVS and CDR2 FQNEAQ. The CDR3 nucleotides read TGTGCCAGCAGCTGGACCGGGACGGAGAACACTGAAGCTTTCTTT. Protein product: CASSWTGTENTEAFF.

The chain recombines TRBV7-8 with TRBJ1-4, with D tentatively TRBD1 (5 bases). Trimming cost V 1 base and J 8 bases, with 14 bases left between them. CDR1 and CDR2 from the germline V gene are SGHVS and FQNEAQ. The CDR3 has 15 residues. The CDR3, as DNA: TGTGCCAGCAGCTTAGGCTGGCAGGGAAAGGAAAAACTGTTTTTT. Translated: CASSLGWQGKEKLFF.

The chain uses TRBV7-9 and TRBJ1-2; no firm D call. CDR1 is SEHNR, CDR2 FQNEAQ, per germline (reference sequence). This CDR3 has 15 amino acids. V dropped 5 bases and J dropped 0 bases, with 13 bases sitting between them. CDR3 nucleotides: TGTGCCAGCAGCCCCCGGACTTGGGCTAACTATGGCTACACCTTC. Translating it yields CASSPRTWANYGYTF.

The gene calls are TRBV20-1 and TRBJ1-1; D remains unclear. Per germline, CDR1 DFQATT and CDR2 SNEGSKA (reference sequence). The CDR3 runs 11 residues. The ends were cut back, 5 bases at V and 4 bases at J, with 8 bases in the middle. In nucleotides, the CDR3 is TGCAGTGCTCCCTGGGTCACTGAAGCTTTCTTT. Translation: CSAPWVTEAFF.

The chain uses TRBV19 and TRBJ1-5, with D perhaps TRBD1 (5 bases). The CDR3 sequence is 16 residues long. The germline gives CDR1 LNHDA, CDR2 SQIVND (reference sequence). The ends were cut back, 3 bases at V and 0 bases at J, with 12 bases in the middle. The CDR3 sequence is CASSILGGVSNQPQHF. CDR3 DNA sequence: TGTGCCAGTAGTATCTTGGGGGGGGTTAGCAATCAGCCCCAGCATTTT.

The chain combines TRBV6-2 or TRBV6-3 with TRBJ1-5, with a tentative D call TRBD1 (6 bases). The length of the CDR3 is 16 residues. Trimming removed 1 base from V and 0 bases from J, with 10 bases in between. Germline V gene sequence: CDR1 MNHEY, CDR2 SVGEGT. CDR3 DNA sequence: TGTGCCAGCAGTTACTACAGGGCAATTAGCAATCAGCCCCAGCATTTT. Its protein is CASSYYRAISNQPQHF.

The chain has TRBV7-6 and TRBJ1-1, with D maybe TRBD1 (5 bases). Germline CDR1 SGHVS, CDR2 FNYEAQ. The ends were cut back, 6 bases at V and 1 base at J, with 9 bases in the middle. The CDR3 is 13 amino acids. DNA of the CDR3: TGTGCCAGCAGTATGGGGGGGAACACTGAAGCTTTCTTT. Translated, it gives CASSMGGNTEAFF.

CDR3 nucleotides: TGCGCCAGCAGCCAAGAGGACAGGCGGAATGAGCAGTTCTTC. Amino acids: CASSQEDRRNEQFF. The chain carries TRBV4-1 and TRBJ2-1, with 7 bases aligning to TRBD1. The germline V gene encodes CDR1 MGHRA and CDR2 YSYEKL. This CDR3 contains 14 residues. Trimming removed 0 bases from V and 7 bases from J; junction bases left unmatched: 3.

This sequence joins TRBV7-2 and TRBJ2-5, with TRBD2 matching 7 bases. This CDR3 is built from 17 residues. CDR1 is SGHTA and CDR2 is FQGNSA in the germline V gene. Germline trimming cut 3 bases from V and 0 bases from J; bases unmatched to any gene: 10. The CDR3 DNA reads TGTGCCAGCAGCTTCTGGTCTCGGGGAGGGTACCAAGAGACCCAGTACTTC. It specifies CASSFWSRGGYQETQYF.

This sequence joins TRBV11-3 and TRBJ2-1; 13 nucleotides agree with TRBD2. V gave up 2 bases and J gave up 7 bases; unmatched junction bases: 8. The germline V gene encodes CDR1 SGHNT and CDR2 YENEEA. The length of the CDR3 is 17 residues. The CDR3 DNA reads as TGTGCCAGCAGCTTATGGACTAGCGGGGGACGTTGGAATGAGCAGTTCTTC. Its translation: CASSLWTSGGRWNEQFF.

The chain has TRBV19 and TRBJ1-1, with 11 bases matching TRBD1. V was pared by 3 bases and J by 1 base, with 13 bases of the junction left unmatched. The CDR3 runs 19 residues. Per germline, CDR1 LNHDA and CDR2 SQIVND (reference sequence). The CDR3 is CASSIGPGQGAHGNTEAFF. CDR3 coding DNA: TGTGCCAGTAGTATCGGGCCAGGACAGGGGGCTCACGGGAACACTGAAGCTTTCTTT.